Presented here are 30 T cell receptor beta chains from one specimen sequenced in a study of human versus mouse CDR3 diversity and MHC coevolution. The protocol was immunoSEQ multiplex PCR, while the TCRdb copy is restricted to in-frame clones and leaves out a portion. Here the sample spans more than 55,000 clones, approximately 94% being singletons. Sequencing was performed on naive CD4+ T cells from blood. The subset was: CD45RO-negative CD62L-positive naive CD4 T cells. The receptor set was obtained from a person aged 55 to 75 in good health.

The rearrangement joins TRBV19 to TRBJ2-7; D is perhaps TRBD1 (6 bases). V lost 2 bases and J 6 bases, leaving 20 bases between the germline ends. This CDR3 spans 16 amino acids. CDR1 is LNHDA and CDR2 is SQIVND in the germline V gene (reference sequence). In nucleotides, the CDR3 is TGTGCCAGTAGTATAAGGGGGACGGATTCGTCACGCGAGCAGTACTTC. As protein: CASSIRGTDSSREQYF.

This sequence joins TRBV5-3 and TRBJ2-3, with 14 bases matching TRBD2. TRBV5-3 qualifies as an ORF whose function is uncertain. V shed 3 bases, J shed 1 base, and the junction held 16 bases outside the gene matches. There are 21 residues in the CDR3. This CDR3 is CARSCWGPVTSGRGGTDTQYF. CDR3 in DNA: TGTGCCAGAAGCTGTTGGGGCCCCGTGACTAGCGGGAGGGGGGGCACAGATACGCAGTATTTT.

The V and J genes are TRBV28 and TRBJ2-7; TRBD1 matches at 10 bases. Losses at the gene ends were 3 bases for V and 5 bases for J; bases not matched to a gene: 4. The CDR3 totals 14 residues. CDR1 is MDHEN, CDR2 SYDVKM, per germline. The CDR3 reads CASSFRDRGHEQYF. CDR3 DNA sequence: TGTGCCAGCAGTTTCCGGGACAGGGGCCACGAGCAGTACTTC.

V usage is TRBV7-3 and J usage is TRBJ2-3; 10 bases agree with TRBD2. This CDR3 spans 15 amino acids. J gave up 2 bases and V 4 bases, and 3 bases lay outside the gene matches. Germline V CDR1 and CDR2: SGHTA, FQGTGA. The CDR3 spells CASSSSGRDTDTQYF. Here the CDR3 DNA reads TGTGCCAGCAGCTCTAGCGGGAGAGACACAGATACGCAGTATTTT.

The chain carries TRBV15 and TRBJ1-2; no reliable D call. Germline values: CDR1 LNHNV, CDR2 YYDKDF (reference sequence). This CDR3 is 13 amino acids long. V was cut by 1 base and J by 6 bases, with 9 bases left in between. In nucleotides, the CDR3 is TGTGCCACCAGCAGAGCGTCGACTAATGGCTACACCTTC. Protein product: CATSRASTNGYTF.

The chain has TRBV27 and TRBJ1-2; D is possibly TRBD1 (5 bases). CDR1 and CDR2 (germline): MNHEY, SMNVEV (reference sequence). The CDR3 totals 13 residues. The V end lost 2 bases, the J end lost 8 bases, and 12 bases lay between the germline ends. This CDR3 is CASSLQGGGGYTF. The CDR3 DNA sequence: TGTGCCAGCAGTTTACAGGGCGGTGGGGGCTACACCTTC.

The chain uses TRBV19 and TRBJ1-3; D unclear. The germline gives CDR1 LNHDA, CDR2 SQIVND (reference sequence). The CDR3 is 13 amino acids. V dropped 10 bases and J dropped 1 base, with 11 bases sitting between them. The CDR3 sequence is CATRGGSGNTIYF. The CDR3 DNA reads TGTGCCACCCGAGGCGGTTCTGGAAACACCATATATTTT.

The V and J genes are TRBV19 and TRBJ2-7; 12 bases line up with TRBD2. The ends lost 9 bases at V and 5 bases at J; junction bases unmatched: 5. Germline V lookup: CDR1 LNHDA, CDR2 SQIVND (reference sequence). This CDR3 comprises 13 residues. The CDR3 region is CASASGRANEQYF. The CDR3, as DNA: TGTGCCAGCGCTAGCGGGAGGGCCAACGAGCAGTACTTC.

The chain couples TRBV6-5 to TRBJ2-5, with TRBD2 matching over 7 bases. Germline trimming cut 7 bases from V and 5 bases from J; bases unmatched to any gene: 10. Germline CDR1 MNHEY, CDR2 SVGAGI. This CDR3 spans 14 amino acids. The DNA of the CDR3 is TGTGCCAGCACCTCGCACCCCGGGGGGGAGACCCAGTACTTC. Its translation is CASTSHPGGETQYF.

This chain joins TRBV29-1 and TRBJ2-2, with 15 positions matching TRBD2. Germline V gene sequence: CDR1 SQVTM, CDR2 ANQGSEA. The CDR3 sequence is 17 residues long. Trimming cost V 6 bases and J 0 bases; bases outside gene matches: 5. CDR3 DNA: TGCAGCGTCGCGGGACTAGCGGGAGGAACGAACACCGGGGAGCTGTTTTTT. This gives the protein CSVAGLAGGTNTGELFF.

With regard to this clone: One junction end disagrees with the germline gene, perhaps due to a read error. This chain uses TRBV2 with TRBJ2-2, with 11 bases identical to TRBD2. The germline V gene encodes CDR1 SNHLY and CDR2 FYNNEI. The CDR3 spans 15 residues. CDR3: CASREVAGGGGELFF. CDR3 in DNA: TGTGCCAGCAGAGAAGTAGCGGGAGGGGGCGGGGAGCTGTTTTTT. The complete variable domain, with remaining parts taken from reference TRBV2 and TRBJ2-2, reads EPEVTQTPSHQVTQMGQEVILRCVPISNHLYFYWYRQILGQKVEFLVSFYNNEISEKSEIFDDQFSVERPDGSNFTLKIRSTKLEDSAMYFCASREVAGGGGELFFGEGSRLTVL.

In DNA, the CDR3 is TGTGCCAGCAGCCGACTGGTGAGCACAGATACGCAGTATTTT. Its protein is CASSRLVSTDTQYF. This sequence joins TRBV6-5 and TRBJ2-3; no definite D call. V gave up 6 bases and J gave up 0 bases, with 10 bases separating them. The CDR3 is 14 amino acids. Germline V gives CDR1 MNHEY, CDR2 SVGAGI.

The chain recombines TRBV2 with TRBJ1-6; no clear D gene. The germline V and J ends were trimmed by 7 bases and 10 bases, with 11 bases remaining between them. CDR3 size: 12 residues. CDR1 is SNHLY and CDR2 is FYNNEI in the germline V gene. CDR3 region: CASTPGGSPLHF. The CDR3 DNA reads as TGTGCCAGCACCCCCGGAGGGTCACCCCTCCACTTT.

The chain has TRBV19 and TRBJ2-7; 7 positions match TRBD1. CDR1 LNHDA and CDR2 SQIVND come from the germline V gene (reference sequence). The V and J ends lost 3 bases and 2 bases, in that order; junction bases with no gene match: 7. The CDR3 consists of 15 residues. The CDR3: CASSITGTETYEQYF. The CDR3 coding sequence is TGTGCCAGTAGTATCACCGGGACAGAGACCTACGAGCAGTACTTC.

This chain's CDR3 is CASSVGQGYETQYF. CDR3 sequence (DNA): TGTGCCAGCAGTGTGGGACAGGGGTACGAGACCCAGTACTTC. The V call is TRBV6-1, the J call TRBJ2-5; TRBD1 matches at 10 bases. The CDR3 length is 14 residues. Germline CDR1 is MNHNS and CDR2 is SASEGT. V lost 4 bases, J lost 5 bases, and 4 bases stayed unmatched.

The chain combines TRBV5-1 with TRBJ2-1, with 9 bases fitting TRBD2. Germline CDR1 and CDR2: SGHRS and YFSETQ. V shed 2 bases and J 6 bases; nucleotides not matched to a gene: 6. The CDR3 spans 15 residues. The chain's CDR3 is CASSLQGTSFNEQFF. CDR3 DNA sequence: TGCGCCAGCAGCTTACAGGGGACTAGCTTCAATGAGCAGTTCTTC.

This clone was recorded once. V gene TRBV28 combines with J gene TRBJ2-5; a possible D gene is TRBD2 (6 bases). The V end lost 8 bases, the J end lost 5 bases, and 6 bases lay between the germline ends. The CDR3 contains 10 residues. Per the germline V gene, CDR1 is MDHEN and CDR2 is SYDVKM. In DNA, the CDR3 is TGTGCCAGCGGGGGGGAGACCCAGTACTTC. It codes for CASGGETQYF.

V is TRBV5-1 and J is TRBJ2-7; 11 bases match TRBD1. Trimming at V came to 5 bases and at J to 3 bases, leaving 7 bases not matched to a gene. There are 15 residues in the CDR3. Germline values: CDR1 SGHRS, CDR2 YFSETQ. This CDR3 reads CASSSGTGGLYEQYF. DNA of the CDR3: TGCGCCAGCAGTTCCGGGACAGGGGGTCTCTACGAGCAGTACTTC.

V usage is TRBV19 and J usage is TRBJ2-1; 9 bases are shared with TRBD2. The CDR3 has 18 residues. Germline CDR1 is LNHDA and CDR2 is SQIVND (reference sequence). The V segment lost 6 bases and the J segment 9 bases; nucleotides outside the gene matches: 21. The CDR3 nucleotides read TGTGCCAGTAGGGGCTTGACTAGCGGAGCTCAAGGCAGCGGTGAGCAGTTCTTC. This translates into CASRGLTSGAQGSGEQFF.

The gene calls are TRBV18 and TRBJ2-1, with 16 positions matching TRBD2. This CDR3 is 18 amino acids long. Germline CDR1 is KGHSH and CDR2 is LQKENI. V lost 5 bases and J lost 0; bases outside the gene matches: 4. CDR3: CASSSGTSGRASYNEQFF. The DNA for the CDR3 is TGTGCCAGCTCATCAGGGACTAGCGGGAGGGCCTCCTACAATGAGCAGTTCTTC.

The rearrangement joins TRBV7-6 to TRBJ2-7; TRBD1 agrees at 12 bases. The length of the CDR3 is 16 residues. Germline values: CDR1 SGHVS, CDR2 FNYEAQ. Unmatched junction bases numbered 3, after V lost 0 bases and J lost 3 bases. CDR3 DNA sequence: TGTGCCAGCAGCTTAGCCGGGACAGGGGGCGTCTACGAGCAGTACTTC. Its translation is CASSLAGTGGVYEQYF.

The CDR3 region has the DNA TGCGCCAGCAGCCTCACAGGGGACGGCACTGAAGCTTTCTTT. Its translation is CASSLTGDGTEAFF. V and J are TRBV5-1 and TRBJ1-1; the match to TRBD1 covers 7 bases. The CDR3 loop spans 14 amino acids. Trimming cost V 4 bases and J 4 bases; bases outside gene matches: 7. The germline V gene encodes CDR1 SGHRS and CDR2 YFSETQ.

The chain links TRBV4-1 to TRBJ2-7, with 11 bases identical to TRBD2. The V gene's germline CDR1 is MGHRA and CDR2 YSYEKL. The V segment lost 6 bases and the J segment 6 bases; nucleotides outside the gene matches: 7. The CDR3 covers 14 residues. CDR3 amino acids: CASRIYLAGGEQYF. The CDR3 region has the DNA TGCGCCAGCAGGATCTATCTAGCGGGAGGCGAGCAGTACTTC.

The chain couples TRBV10-3 to TRBJ2-7; 11 nucleotides match TRBD2. Germline V CDR1 and CDR2: ENHRY, SYGVKD. V lost 5 bases to trimming and J lost 3 bases; unmatched junction nucleotides: 9. The CDR3 sequence is 16 residues long. The CDR3 sequence is CAISPLTGTSGYEQYF. The CDR3 DNA is TGTGCCATCAGTCCCTTGACCGGGACTAGCGGCTACGAGCAGTACTTC.

The chain joins TRBV1 to TRBJ1-5; the table's D call, TRBD1, has no DNA check behind it. TRBV1 is a listed pseudogene. There are 16 residues in the CDR3. In nucleotides, the CDR3 is TGCACCAGCACCAGACAAGGCCGTTTTCGTGATCAGCCCCAGCATTTT. Translating gives CTSTRQGRFRDQPQHF.

Only a few counts were recorded for this clone. The rearrangement uses TRBV19 and TRBJ2-2, with a tentative D call TRBD1 (5 bases). The CDR3 has 15 residues. The germline V and J ends were trimmed by 4 bases and 4 bases, with 13 bases remaining between them. Looked up from germline, CDR1 is LNHDA and CDR2 is SQIVND (reference sequence). CDR3 nucleotides: TGTGCCAGTAGTAGTAGGGGATGGGGCACCGGGGAGCTGTTTTTT. It yields the protein CASSSRGWGTGELFF.

There are a few counts of this clone. This chain connects TRBV10-3 to TRBJ1-5; possibly TRBD1 for D (5 bases). CDR1 and CDR2 from the germline V gene are ENHRY and SYGVKD. The CDR3 length is 13 residues. Trimming left V 6 bases short and J 9 bases short, with 15 bases between. In DNA form, the CDR3 reads TGTGCCATCAGCTCCGACAGCCAATGGCCCCAGCATTTT. It specifies CAISSDSQWPQHF.

The chain has TRBV11-3 and TRBJ2-3, with D possibly matching TRBD1 (6 bases). CDR1 and CDR2 (germline): SGHNT, YENEEA. The CDR3 is 14 residues long. The V end lost 5 bases, the J end lost 2 bases, and 11 bases lay between the germline ends. CDR3 loop: CASSPGQSTDTQYF. The DNA of the CDR3 is TGTGCCAGCAGCCCCGGACAGTCCACAGATACGCAGTATTTT.

This chain joins TRBV10-1 and TRBJ2-7; tentatively, D is TRBD2 (5 bases). The CDR3 has 14 amino acids. Trimming shortened V by 2 bases and J by 3 bases, and 11 bases separated the two germline ends. CDR1 and CDR2 from the germline V gene are WNHNN and SYGVQD (reference sequence). The CDR3 coding sequence is TGCGCCAGCAGTGAGGGACTGGAGAACTACGAGCAGTACTTC. Translated, it gives CASSEGLENYEQYF.

The chain couples TRBV6-1 to TRBJ1-2, with a tentative D call TRBD1 (6 bases). There are 14 residues in the CDR3. Germline V gene lookup returns CDR1 MNHNS and CDR2 SASEGT. Trimming took 7 bases from V and 0 from J, leaving 12 bases between them. CDR3 protein: CASTRDTSNYGYTF. CDR3 DNA: TGTGCCAGCACTCGGGACACTTCTAACTATGGCTACACCTTC.